This T cell receptor (beta chain) was profiled in a study of cytomegalovirus exposure and HLA in healthy donors. A remark on this clone: Its antigen is not known.

Looked up from germline, CDR1 is SGHTA and CDR2 is FQGNSA. The CDR3 is 17 residues long. The V gene end was trimmed by 5 bases and the J gene end by 0 bases; junction bases not matched to a gene: 9. This table comes from immunoSEQ multiplex PCR, and its TCRdb copy is limited to in-frame clones, with some not included. Here the sample spans some 200,000 clones, about four fifths being singletons. Study-wide findings and caveats: High sensitivity and specificity were reportedly achieved when the classifier diagnosed cytomegalovirus status. Rare sequences made up most TCRs, while some public TCRs were found in many donors.

Sequencing input: PBMCs. This TCR was sampled from a young woman in good health and CMV-seropositive. The chain uses TRBV7-2 and TRBJ2-3; 9 nucleotides agree with TRBD2. The CDR3 DNA reads TGTGCCAGCAGCGGAGCGGGGGGACAACTTAGCACAGATACGCAGTATTTT. Translating it yields CASSGAGGQLSTDTQYF.